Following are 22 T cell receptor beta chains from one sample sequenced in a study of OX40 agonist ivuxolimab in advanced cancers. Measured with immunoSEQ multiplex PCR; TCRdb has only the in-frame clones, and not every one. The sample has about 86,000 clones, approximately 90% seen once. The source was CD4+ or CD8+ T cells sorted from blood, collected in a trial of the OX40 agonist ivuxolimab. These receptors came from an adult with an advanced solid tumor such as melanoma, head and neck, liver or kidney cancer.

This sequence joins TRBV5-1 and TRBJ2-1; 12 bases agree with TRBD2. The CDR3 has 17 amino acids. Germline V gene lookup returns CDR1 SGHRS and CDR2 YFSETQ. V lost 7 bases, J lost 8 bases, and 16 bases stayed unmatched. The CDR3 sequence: CASAFPRLAGEGDEQFF. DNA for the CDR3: TGCGCCAGCGCATTTCCTAGACTAGCGGGAGAAGGGGATGAGCAGTTCTTC.

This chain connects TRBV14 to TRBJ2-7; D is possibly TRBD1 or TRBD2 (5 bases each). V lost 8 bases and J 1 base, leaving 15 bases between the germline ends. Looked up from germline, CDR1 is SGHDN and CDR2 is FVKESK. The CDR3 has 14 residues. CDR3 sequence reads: CASSGRRGSYEQYF. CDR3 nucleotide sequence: TGTGCCAGCTCGGGGCGACGTGGGTCCTACGAGCAGTACTTC. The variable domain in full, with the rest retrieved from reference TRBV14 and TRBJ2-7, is EAGVTQFPSHSVIEKGQTVTLRCDPISGHDNLYWYRRVMGKEIKFLLHFVKESKQDESGMPNNRFLAERTGGTYSTLKVQPAELEDSGVYFCASSGRRGSYEQYFGPGTRLTVT.

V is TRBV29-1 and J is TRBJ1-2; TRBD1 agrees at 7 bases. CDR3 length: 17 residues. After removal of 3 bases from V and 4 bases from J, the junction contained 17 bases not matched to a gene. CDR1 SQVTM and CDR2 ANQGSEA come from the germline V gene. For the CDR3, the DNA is TGCAGCGTTGAGGATAGACAGGGAATTCAAAGTAGCTATGGCTACACCTTC. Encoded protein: CSVEDRQGIQSSYGYTF.

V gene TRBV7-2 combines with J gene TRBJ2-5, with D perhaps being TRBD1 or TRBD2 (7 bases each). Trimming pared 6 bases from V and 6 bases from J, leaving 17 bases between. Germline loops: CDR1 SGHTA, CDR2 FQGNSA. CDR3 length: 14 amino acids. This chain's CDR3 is CASSLGRGRQTQYF. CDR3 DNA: TGTGCCAGCAGTCTAGGGAGGGGGCGGCAGACCCAGTACTTC.

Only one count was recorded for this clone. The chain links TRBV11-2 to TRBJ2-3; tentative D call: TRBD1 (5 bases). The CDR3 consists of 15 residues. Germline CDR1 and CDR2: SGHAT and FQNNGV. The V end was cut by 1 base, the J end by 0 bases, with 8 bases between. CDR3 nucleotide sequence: TGTGCCAGCAGCTTAGCCCAGGGCAGCACAGATACGCAGTATTTT. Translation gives CASSLAQGSTDTQYF.

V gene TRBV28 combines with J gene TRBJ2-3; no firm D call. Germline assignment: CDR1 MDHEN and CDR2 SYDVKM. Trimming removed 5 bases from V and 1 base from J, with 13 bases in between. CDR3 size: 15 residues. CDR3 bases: TGTGCCAGCAGTCTTGCTCGGATGGGCACAGATACGCAGTATTTT. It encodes CASSLARMGTDTQYF.

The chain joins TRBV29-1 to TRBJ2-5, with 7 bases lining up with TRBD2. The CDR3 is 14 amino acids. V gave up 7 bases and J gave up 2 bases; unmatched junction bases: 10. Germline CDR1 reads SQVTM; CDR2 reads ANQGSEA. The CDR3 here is CSEWGGSGQETQYF. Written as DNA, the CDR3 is TGCAGCGAGTGGGGGGGTTCTGGGCAAGAGACCCAGTACTTC.

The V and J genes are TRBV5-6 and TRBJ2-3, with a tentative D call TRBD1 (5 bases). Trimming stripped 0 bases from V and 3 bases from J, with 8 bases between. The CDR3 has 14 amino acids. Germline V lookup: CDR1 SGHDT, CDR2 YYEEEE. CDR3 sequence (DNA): TGTGCCAGCAGCTTGGGTCGACAGACAGATACGCAGTATTTT. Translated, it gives CASSLGRQTDTQYF.

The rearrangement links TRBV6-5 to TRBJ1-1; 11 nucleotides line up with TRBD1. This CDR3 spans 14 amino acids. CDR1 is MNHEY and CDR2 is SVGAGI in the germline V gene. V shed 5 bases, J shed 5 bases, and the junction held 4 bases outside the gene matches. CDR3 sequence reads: CASSRTGGGTEAFF. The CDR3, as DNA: TGTGCCAGCAGTCGGACAGGGGGCGGGACTGAAGCTTTCTTT.

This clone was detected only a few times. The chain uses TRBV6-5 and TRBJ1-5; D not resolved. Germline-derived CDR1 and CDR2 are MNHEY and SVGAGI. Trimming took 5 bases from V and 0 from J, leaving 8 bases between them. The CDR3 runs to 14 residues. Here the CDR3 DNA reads TGTGCCAGCAGTCCTAGACGTAGCAATCAGCCCCAGCATTTT. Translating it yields CASSPRRSNQPQHF.

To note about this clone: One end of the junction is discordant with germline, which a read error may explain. The CDR3 DNA reads TGTGCTAGCAGCGCCGGGACAGGGGTCACCTCTGGAAACACCATATATTTT. Protein product: CASSAGTGVTSGNTIYF. This rearrangement joins TRBV7-7 to TRBJ1-3, with 10 bases that match TRBD1. The germline V gene encodes CDR1 SSHAT and CDR2 FNYEAQ (reference sequence). This CDR3 has 17 amino acids.

The CDR3 coding sequence is TGTGCCAGTAGTATAGGGTCGGGGAACAGGGGGCAAGCCAAAAACATTCAGTACTTC. This sequence encodes CASSIGSGNRGQAKNIQYF. The rearrangement links TRBV19 to TRBJ2-4; TRBD1 aligns across 9 bases. Germline CDR1 LNHDA, CDR2 SQIVND (reference sequence). The V segment lost 1 base and the J segment 0 bases; nucleotides outside the gene matches: 10. This CDR3 contains 19 residues.

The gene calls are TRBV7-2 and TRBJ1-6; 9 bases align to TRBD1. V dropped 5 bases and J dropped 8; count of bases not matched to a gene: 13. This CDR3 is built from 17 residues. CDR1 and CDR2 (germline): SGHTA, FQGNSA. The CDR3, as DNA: TGTGCCAGCAGCCCACCCCGGGGGACAGGGTGGTATTCACCCCTCCACTTT. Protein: CASSPPRGTGWYSPLHF.

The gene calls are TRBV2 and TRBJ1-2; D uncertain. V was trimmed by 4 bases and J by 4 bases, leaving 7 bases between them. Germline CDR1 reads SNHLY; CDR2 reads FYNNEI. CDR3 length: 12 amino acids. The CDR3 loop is CASSARGYGYTF. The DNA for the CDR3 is TGTGCCAGCAGTGCACGGGGCTATGGCTACACCTTC.

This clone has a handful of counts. The CDR3 region has the DNA TGTGCCTGGAGTAGCGAACAGGGACTACAGCCCCAGCATTTT. Its translation: CAWSSEQGLQPQHF. The V call is TRBV30, the J call TRBJ1-5, with TRBD1 as a possible D gene (6 bases). With 2 bases removed from V and 7 bases from J, the gap between germline ends came to 15 bases. This CDR3 is 14 amino acids long. Germline V gene lookup returns CDR1 GTSNPN and CDR2 SVGIG (reference sequence).

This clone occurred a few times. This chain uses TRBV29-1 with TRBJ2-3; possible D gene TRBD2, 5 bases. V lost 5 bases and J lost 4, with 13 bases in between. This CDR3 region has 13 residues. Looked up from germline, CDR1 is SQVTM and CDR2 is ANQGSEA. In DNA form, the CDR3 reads TGCAGCGTTCTTAAGTTTAGCGCAGATACGCAGTATTTT. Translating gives CSVLKFSADTQYF.

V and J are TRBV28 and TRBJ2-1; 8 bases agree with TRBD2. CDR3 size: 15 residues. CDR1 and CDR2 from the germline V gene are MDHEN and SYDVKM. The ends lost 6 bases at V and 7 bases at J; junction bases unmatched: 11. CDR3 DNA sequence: TGTGCCAGCAGCCCTGCAAGCGGGAGATGGAATGAGCAGTTCTTC. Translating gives CASSPASGRWNEQFF. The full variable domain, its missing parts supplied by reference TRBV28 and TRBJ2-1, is DVKVTQSSRYLVKRTGEKVFLECVQDMDHENMFWYRQDPGLGLRLIYFSYDVKMKEKGDIPEGYSVSREKKERFSLILESASTNQTSMYLCASSPASGRWNEQFFGPGTRLTVL.

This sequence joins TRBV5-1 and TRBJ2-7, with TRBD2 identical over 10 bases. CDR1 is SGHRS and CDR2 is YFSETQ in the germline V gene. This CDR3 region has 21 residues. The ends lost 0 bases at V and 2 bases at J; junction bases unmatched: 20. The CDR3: CASSLGLAGTTLRTSAYEQYF. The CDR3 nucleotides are TGCGCCAGCAGCTTGGGACTAGCGGGTACCACTCTCCGTACTTCGGCCTACGAGCAGTACTTC.

This CDR3 reads CASSSQGVGSYNEQFF. The CDR3 nucleotides are TGTGCCAGCAGCTCGCAGGGTGTAGGCTCCTACAATGAGCAGTTCTTC. The rearrangement links TRBV7-6 to TRBJ2-1; TRBD1 is a possible D gene (5 bases). Germline CDR1 and CDR2: SGHVS and FNYEAQ. This CDR3 contains 16 residues. V was trimmed by 4 bases and J by 0 bases, leaving 13 bases between them.

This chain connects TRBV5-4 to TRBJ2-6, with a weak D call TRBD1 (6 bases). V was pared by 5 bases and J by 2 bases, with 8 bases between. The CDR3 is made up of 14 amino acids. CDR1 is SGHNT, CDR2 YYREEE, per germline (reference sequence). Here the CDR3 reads CASSSGAGANVLTF. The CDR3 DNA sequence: TGTGCCAGCAGTTCAGGGGCTGGGGCCAACGTCCTGACTTTC.

CDR3 in amino acids: CASSLVSRASSYNEQFF. The CDR3 region has the DNA TGTGCCAGCAGCCTGGTGAGCCGGGCGAGCTCCTACAATGAGCAGTTCTTC. The rearrangement uses TRBV7-2 and TRBJ2-1; no clear D gene. V lost 5 bases and J 0 bases, leaving 17 bases between the germline ends. Per germline, CDR1 SGHTA and CDR2 FQGNSA. The CDR3 contains 17 residues. Drawing the rest from reference TRBV7-2 and TRBJ2-1, the complete variable domain is GAGVSQSPSNKVTEKGKDVELRCDPISGHTALYWYRQSLGQGLEFLIYFQGNSAPDKSGLPSDRFSAERTGGSVSTLTIQRTQQEDSAVYLCASSLVSRASSYNEQFFGPGTRLTVL.

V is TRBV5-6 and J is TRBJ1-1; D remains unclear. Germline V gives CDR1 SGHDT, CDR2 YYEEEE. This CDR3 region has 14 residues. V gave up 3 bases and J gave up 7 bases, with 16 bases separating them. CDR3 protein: CASSSQGKRSEAFF. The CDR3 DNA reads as TGTGCCAGCAGCTCTCAAGGAAAGCGGAGTGAAGCTTTCTTT.